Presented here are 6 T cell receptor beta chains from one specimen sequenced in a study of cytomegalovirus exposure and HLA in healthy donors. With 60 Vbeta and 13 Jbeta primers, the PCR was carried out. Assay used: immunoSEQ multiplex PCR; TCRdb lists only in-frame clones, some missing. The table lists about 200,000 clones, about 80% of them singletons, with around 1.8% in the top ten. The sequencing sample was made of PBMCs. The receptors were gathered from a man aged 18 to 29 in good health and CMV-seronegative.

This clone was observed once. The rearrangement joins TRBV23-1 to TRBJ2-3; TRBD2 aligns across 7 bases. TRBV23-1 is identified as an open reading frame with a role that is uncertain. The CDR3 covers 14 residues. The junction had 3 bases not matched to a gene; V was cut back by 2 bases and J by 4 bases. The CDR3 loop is CASSQAGASDTQYF. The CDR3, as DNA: TGCGCCAGCAGTCAAGCGGGAGCCTCAGATACGCAGTATTTT.

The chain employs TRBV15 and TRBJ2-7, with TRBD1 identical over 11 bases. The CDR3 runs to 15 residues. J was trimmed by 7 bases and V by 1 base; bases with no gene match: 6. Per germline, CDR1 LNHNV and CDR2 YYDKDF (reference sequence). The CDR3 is CATSRGGQGAREQYF. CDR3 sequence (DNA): TGTGCCACCAGCAGAGGCGGACAGGGGGCGCGAGAGCAGTACTTC.

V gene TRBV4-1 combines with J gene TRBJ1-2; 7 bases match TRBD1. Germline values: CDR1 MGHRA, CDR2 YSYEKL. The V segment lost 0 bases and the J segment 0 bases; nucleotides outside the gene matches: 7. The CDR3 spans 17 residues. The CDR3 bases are TGCGCCAGCAGCCAAGAAGGGGGCAGGGGGGCTAACTATGGCTACACCTTC. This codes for CASSQEGGRGANYGYTF.

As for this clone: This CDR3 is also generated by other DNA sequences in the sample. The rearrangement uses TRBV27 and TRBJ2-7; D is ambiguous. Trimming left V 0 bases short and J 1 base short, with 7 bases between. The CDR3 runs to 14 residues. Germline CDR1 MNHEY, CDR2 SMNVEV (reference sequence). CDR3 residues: CASSLSIGSYEQYF. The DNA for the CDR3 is TGTGCCAGCAGTTTATCCATCGGGTCCTACGAGCAGTACTTC.

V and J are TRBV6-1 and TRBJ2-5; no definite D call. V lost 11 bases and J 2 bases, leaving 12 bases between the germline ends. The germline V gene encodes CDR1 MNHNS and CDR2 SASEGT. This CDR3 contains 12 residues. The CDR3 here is CASTRVQETQYF. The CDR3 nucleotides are TGTGCCTCAACTCGGGTTCAAGAGACCCAGTACTTC.

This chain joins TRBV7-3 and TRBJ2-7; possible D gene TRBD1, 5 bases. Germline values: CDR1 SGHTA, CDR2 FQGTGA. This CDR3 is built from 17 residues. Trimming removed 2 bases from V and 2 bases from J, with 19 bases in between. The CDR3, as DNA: TGTGCCAGCAGCTTATTTGGGGTGGAGCAGGGAACCTACGAGCAGTACTTC. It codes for CASSLFGVEQGTYEQYF.